These 22 T cell receptor beta chains were all obtained from the same sample, sequenced in a study of cytomegalovirus exposure and HLA in healthy donors. Researchers ran the PCR with 60 Vbeta and 13 Jbeta primers. The data were produced by immunoSEQ multiplex PCR, yet TCRdb's version contains in-frame clones alone and is incomplete. The sample has 150,000 to 200,000 clones, about three quarters seen once; the top ten hold roughly 3%. Sequencing was performed on PBMCs. The receptors shown here come from a woman in her 40s in good health and CMV-seronegative.

This clone was detected only once. This chain uses TRBV7-2 with TRBJ2-7, with 12 bases lining up with TRBD2. The CDR3 has 15 amino acids. Germline V gene data show CDR1 as SGHTA and CDR2 as FQGNSA. Trimming removed 5 bases from V and 6 bases from J; junction bases left unmatched: 8. The CDR3, as DNA: TGTGCCAGCAGCCGCGAGCTAGCGGGGGGGCCCGAGCAGTACTTC. This sequence encodes CASSRELAGGPEQYF.

J is TRBJ1-2 and V is TRBV4-2; no firm D call. V was trimmed by 1 base and J by 0 bases, leaving 9 bases between them. The length of the CDR3 is 15 residues. Germline V lookup: CDR1 LGHNA, CDR2 YNFKEQ. CDR3 loop: CASSQVFSANYGYTF. CDR3 coding DNA: TGTGCCAGCAGCCAAGTTTTTTCGGCTAACTATGGCTACACCTTC.

This clone was seen just once. The V call is TRBV5-1, the J call TRBJ2-7, with 10 bases identical to TRBD1. CDR3 size: 15 residues. V gave up 5 bases and J gave up 2 bases; unmatched junction bases: 7. CDR1 is SGHRS, CDR2 YFSETQ, per germline. CDR3 amino acids: CASSPGTGDAYEQYF. In nucleotides, the CDR3 is TGCGCCAGCAGTCCCGGGACAGGGGACGCCTACGAGCAGTACTTC.

CDR3 DNA sequence: TGTGCCAGCAGCGTACGCGGGGTGCTTAACAATGAGCAGTTCTTC. Translation: CASSVRGVLNNEQFF. The gene calls are TRBV7-9 and TRBJ2-1; D perhaps matches TRBD2 (6 bases). From germline, CDR1 is SEHNR and CDR2 FQNEAQ (reference sequence). Between the trimmed V and J ends, which lost 5 bases and 5 bases, there was a span of 16 bases. There are 15 residues in the CDR3.

DNA for the CDR3: TGTGCCAGCAGCGTCAAAAGGGGTGAAACTGAAGCTTTCTTT. This translates into CASSVKRGETEAFF. V and J are TRBV2 and TRBJ1-1; tentative D call: TRBD1 (5 bases). CDR3 length: 14 amino acids. V lost 6 bases, J lost 5 bases, and 16 bases lay in between. Looked up from germline, CDR1 is SNHLY and CDR2 is FYNNEI.

J is TRBJ2-3 and V is TRBV5-1; maybe TRBD2 (7 bases). In germline, CDR1 is SGHRS, CDR2 YFSETQ. The CDR3 has 13 residues. V was cut by 4 bases and J by 5 bases, with 11 bases left in between. CDR3 bases: TGCGCCAGCAGCGGGGGGGCCCAAGATACGCAGTATTTT. Translated: CASSGGAQDTQYF.

This clone is a singleton in its sample. The chain combines TRBV12-5 with TRBJ2-5; no reliable D call. CDR1 LGHNT and CDR2 FRNRAP come from the germline V gene. V lost 6 bases and J lost 6, with 17 bases in between. The CDR3 length is 14 residues. CDR3 loop: CASGKDRSVQTQYF. As DNA, the CDR3 is TGTGCTAGTGGCAAAGATAGAAGTGTCCAGACCCAGTACTTC. The full variable domain, its missing parts supplied by reference TRBV12-5 and TRBJ2-5, is DARVTQTPRHKVTEMGQEVTMRCQPILGHNTVFWYRQTMMQGLELLAYFRNRAPLDDSGMPKDRFSAEMPDATLATLKIQPSEPRDSAVYFCASGKDRSVQTQYFGPGTRLLVL.

This clone was counted a single time. The chain carries TRBV7-3 and TRBJ2-3, with a weak D call TRBD1 (6 bases). The CDR3 spans 16 residues. Germline values: CDR1 SGHTA, CDR2 FQGTGA. Trimming shortened V by 2 bases and J by 5 bases, and 17 bases separated the two germline ends. CDR3 protein: CASSLSGSGAGDTQYF. Written as DNA, the CDR3 is TGTGCCAGCAGCTTATCCGGGTCAGGGGCGGGAGATACGCAGTATTTT.

The chain has TRBV2 and TRBJ2-5; 13 bases fit TRBD2. The CDR3 has 15 residues. Germline values: CDR1 SNHLY, CDR2 FYNNEI. The ends lost 5 bases at V and 4 bases at J; junction bases unmatched: 4. CDR3 region: CASSSWTSGGETQYF. The CDR3 coding sequence is TGTGCCAGCAGTTCTTGGACTAGCGGGGGAGAGACCCAGTACTTC.

The chain employs TRBV29-1 and TRBJ1-2; TRBD1 is a possible D gene (5 bases). Germline V gene lookup returns CDR1 SQVTM and CDR2 ANQGSEA. The CDR3 runs to 15 residues. Between the trimmed V and J ends, which lost 7 bases and 4 bases, there was a span of 22 bases. CDR3 sequence: CSGYGTGEGIYGYTF. As DNA, the CDR3 is TGCAGCGGCTACGGGACGGGAGAAGGTATCTATGGCTACACCTTC.

This clone was observed a few times. The genes are TRBV5-4 and TRBJ1-2; perhaps TRBD1 as D (5 bases). CDR1 and CDR2 (germline): SGHNT, YYREEE (reference sequence). Trimming left V 0 bases short and J 5 bases short, with 11 bases between. This CDR3 is 14 amino acids long. The DNA of the CDR3 is TGTGCCAGCAGCTTGGACAGGAGGGAGTATGGCTACACCTTC. Residues: CASSLDRREYGYTF.

The rearrangement joins TRBV5-4 to TRBJ2-1; TRBD2 aligns across 7 bases. The V segment lost 3 bases and the J segment 3 bases; nucleotides outside the gene matches: 6. Germline V gives CDR1 SGHNT, CDR2 YYREEE (reference sequence). The CDR3 sequence is 15 residues long. CDR3 amino acids: CASSSSGTFYNEQFF. The CDR3 DNA follows: TGTGCCAGCAGCTCGAGCGGGACCTTCTACAATGAGCAGTTCTTC.

In its sample, this clone was seen a few times. V and J are TRBV6-5 and TRBJ1-1, with D unresolved. Germline-derived CDR1 and CDR2 are MNHEY and SVGAGI. The CDR3 runs to 13 residues. V lost 5 bases and J lost 4, with 11 bases in between. The CDR3 sequence: CASSRTSSTEAFF. DNA of the CDR3: TGTGCCAGCAGTAGAACCTCGAGCACTGAAGCTTTCTTT.

This clone came up a few times. The chain joins TRBV10-3 to TRBJ1-2; D might be TRBD1 (5 bases). Trimming removed 0 bases at V and 3 bases at J, with 8 bases between. The germline gives CDR1 ENHRY, CDR2 SYGVKD. The CDR3 is 14 residues long. CDR3 sequence reads: CAISESQGDYGYTF. The CDR3 bases are TGTGCCATCAGTGAGTCGCAGGGCGACTATGGCTACACCTTC.

This clone was counted a single time. The J gene is TRBJ2-5, the V gene TRBV7-6; 9 nucleotides line up with TRBD2. V was pared by 2 bases and J by 4 bases, with 11 bases of the junction left unmatched. Germline lookup yields CDR1 SGHVS and CDR2 FNYEAQ. The CDR3 sequence is 17 residues long. The CDR3, as DNA: TGTGCCAGCAGCTTAAGTTGGCGGGGGGGCCCTAGAGAGACCCAGTACTTC. Its protein product is CASSLSWRGGPRETQYF.

J is TRBJ2-1 and V is TRBV5-1, with TRBD2 matching 10 bases. Losses at the gene ends were 2 bases for V and 3 bases for J; bases not matched to a gene: 5. Germline V lookup: CDR1 SGHRS, CDR2 YFSETQ. The CDR3 is made up of 16 amino acids. CDR3 nucleotides: TGCGCCAGCAGCTTAAGGGCTAGCGGGGGCTACAATGAGCAGTTCTTC. Protein: CASSLRASGGYNEQFF.

The genes are TRBV2 and TRBJ1-5; no firm D call. Deletions cut 3 bases from V and 7 bases from J, with 10 bases between. The CDR3 extends over 13 amino acids. The V gene's germline CDR1 is SNHLY and CDR2 FYNNEI. CDR3 protein: CASSDREAQPQHF. As DNA, the CDR3 is TGTGCCAGCAGTGATCGGGAGGCCCAGCCCCAGCATTTT.

The table lists this clone with a few counts. V usage is TRBV19 and J usage is TRBJ1-2; 7 nucleotides align to TRBD1. The CDR3 is 13 amino acids. In germline, CDR1 is LNHDA, CDR2 SQIVND (reference sequence). CDR3 amino acids: CGTGKGAIGGYTF. CDR3 in DNA: TGTGGCACCGGGAAGGGGGCGATTGGTGGCTACACCTTC. Using reference TRBV19 and TRBJ1-2 for the parts outside the CDR3, the full variable domain is DGGITQSPKYLFRKEGQNVTLSCEQNLNHDAMYWYRQDPGQGLRLIYYSQIVNDFQKGDIAEGYSVSREKKESFPLTVTSAQKNPTAFYLCGTGKGAIGGYTFGSGTRLTVV.

The chain carries TRBV11-3 and TRBJ2-7; 7 nucleotides match TRBD2. Germline V lookup: CDR1 SGHNT, CDR2 YENEEA. V lost 5 bases to trimming and J lost 5 bases; unmatched junction nucleotides: 9. This CDR3 region has 14 residues. As DNA, the CDR3 is TGTGCCAGCAGCGTAGGCGCTAGCGGTGACGAGCAGTACTTC. Amino acids: CASSVGASGDEQYF. The complete variable domain, with remaining parts taken from reference TRBV11-3 and TRBJ2-7, reads EAGVVQSPRYKIIEKKQPVAFWCNPISGHNTLYWYLQNLGQGPELLIRYENEEAVDDSQLPKDRFSAERLKGVDSTLKIQPAELGDSAVYLCASSVGASGDEQYFGPGTRLTVT.

The rearrangement uses TRBV5-7 and TRBJ2-6, with TRBD1 matching 9 bases. TRBV5-7 has ORF status, its function being uncertain. Losses at the gene ends were 5 bases for V and 0 bases for J; bases not matched to a gene: 9. The CDR3 is made up of 18 amino acids. The CDR3 loop is CASRGTGTGNSGANVLTF. The CDR3 bases are TGTGCCAGCAGAGGTACCGGGACAGGGAACTCTGGGGCCAACGTCCTGACTTTC.

The table lists this clone with a count of one. CDR3 protein: CASSSGQGTDTQYF. The CDR3 DNA reads as TGTGCCAGCAGCTCGGGACAGGGCACAGATACGCAGTATTTT. The V and J genes are TRBV7-6 and TRBJ2-3; 8 bases are a match to TRBD1. Germline CDR1 is SGHVS and CDR2 is FNYEAQ. The CDR3 spans 14 residues. V shed 4 bases, J shed 1 base, and the junction held 1 base outside the gene matches.

The chain recombines TRBV5-1 with TRBJ2-2; 9 bases agree with TRBD1. With V trimmed by 4 bases and J by 7 bases, 14 bases remained unmatched. Looked up from germline, CDR1 is SGHRS and CDR2 is YFSETQ. The CDR3 totals 17 residues. This chain's CDR3 is CASSPSNPGTGLGELFF. In DNA form, the CDR3 reads TGCGCCAGCAGCCCTTCGAATCCCGGGACAGGGCTCGGGGAGCTGTTTTTT. Drawing the rest from reference TRBV5-1 and TRBJ2-2, the complete variable domain is KAGVTQTPRYLIKTRGQQVTLSCSPISGHRSVSWYQQTPGQGLQFLFEYFSETQRNKGNFPGRFSGRQFSNSRSEMNVSTLELGDSALYLCASSPSNPGTGLGELFFGEGSRLTVL.